This T cell receptor (beta chain) derives from a study of blood T cell repertoires in COVID-19. The CDR3 totals 15 residues. Looked up from germline, CDR1 is SGHKS and CDR2 is YYEKEE (reference sequence). The germline V and J ends were trimmed by 4 bases and 4 bases, with 17 bases remaining between them. Original analysis: Reference gene primer amplification yielded estimated nucleated cell counts. Here immunoSEQ multiplex PCR was the method, and the copy in TCRdb shows in-frame clones only, minus some. The V and J calls and the clone size are those of that table, but D and trimming were determined from the DNA. The sample consists of about 190,000 clones, about 82% of them appearing once.

Material for sequencing was peripheral blood. The V and J genes are TRBV5-5 and TRBJ1-1; D is perhaps TRBD1 (5 bases). This clonotype was sampled from a woman aged 30 to 39 with acute or convalescent COVID-19. CDR3 bases: TGTGCCAGCAGCCCGGGGGTTTTTCGGGGCACTGAAGCTTTCTTT. This codes for CASSPGVFRGTEAFF.